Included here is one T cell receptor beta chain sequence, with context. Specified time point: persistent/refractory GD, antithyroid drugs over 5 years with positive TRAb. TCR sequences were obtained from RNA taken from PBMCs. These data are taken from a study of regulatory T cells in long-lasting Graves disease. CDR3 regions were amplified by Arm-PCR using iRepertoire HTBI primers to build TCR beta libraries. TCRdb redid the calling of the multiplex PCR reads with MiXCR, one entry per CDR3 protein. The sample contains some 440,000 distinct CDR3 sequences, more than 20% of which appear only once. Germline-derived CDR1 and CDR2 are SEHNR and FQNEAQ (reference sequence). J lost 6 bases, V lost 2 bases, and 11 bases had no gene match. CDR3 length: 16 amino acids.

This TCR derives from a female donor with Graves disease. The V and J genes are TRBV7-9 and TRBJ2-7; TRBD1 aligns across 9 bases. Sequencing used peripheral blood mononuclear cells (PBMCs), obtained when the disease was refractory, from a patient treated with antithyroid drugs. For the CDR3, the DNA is TGTGCCAGCAGCTTATTATCCGGAACAGGGGGCGGCGAGCAGTACTTC. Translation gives CASSLLSGTGGGEQYF. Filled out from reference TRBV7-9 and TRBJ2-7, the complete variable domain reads DTGVSQNPRHKITKRGQNVTFRCDPISEHNRLYWYRQTLGQGPEFLTYFQNEAQLEKSRLLSDRFSAERPKGSFSTLEIQRTEQGDSAMYLCASSLLSGTGGGEQYFGPGTRLTVT.